This TCR beta chain was identified in a study of blood T cell repertoires in COVID-19. The repertoire was sequenced with immunoSEQ multiplex PCR; TCRdb's copy has only in-frame clones and lacks some. The table shows more than 250,000 clones, with 89% occurring only once. Germline trimming cut 0 bases from V and 15 bases from J; bases unmatched to any gene: 10. The CDR3 is 15 amino acids. CDR1 and CDR2 from the germline V gene are SGHKS and YYEKEE (reference sequence). Sequenced: peripheral blood. The chain has TRBV5-5 and TRBJ1-4; 11 nucleotides align to TRBD1. This receptor was taken from a man between 18 and 35 years old who had recovered from COVID-19. The CDR3 spells CASSLADRGHPKLFF. CDR3 nucleotides: TGTGCCAGCAGCTTGGCGGACAGGGGGCACCCAAAGTTGTTTTTT.